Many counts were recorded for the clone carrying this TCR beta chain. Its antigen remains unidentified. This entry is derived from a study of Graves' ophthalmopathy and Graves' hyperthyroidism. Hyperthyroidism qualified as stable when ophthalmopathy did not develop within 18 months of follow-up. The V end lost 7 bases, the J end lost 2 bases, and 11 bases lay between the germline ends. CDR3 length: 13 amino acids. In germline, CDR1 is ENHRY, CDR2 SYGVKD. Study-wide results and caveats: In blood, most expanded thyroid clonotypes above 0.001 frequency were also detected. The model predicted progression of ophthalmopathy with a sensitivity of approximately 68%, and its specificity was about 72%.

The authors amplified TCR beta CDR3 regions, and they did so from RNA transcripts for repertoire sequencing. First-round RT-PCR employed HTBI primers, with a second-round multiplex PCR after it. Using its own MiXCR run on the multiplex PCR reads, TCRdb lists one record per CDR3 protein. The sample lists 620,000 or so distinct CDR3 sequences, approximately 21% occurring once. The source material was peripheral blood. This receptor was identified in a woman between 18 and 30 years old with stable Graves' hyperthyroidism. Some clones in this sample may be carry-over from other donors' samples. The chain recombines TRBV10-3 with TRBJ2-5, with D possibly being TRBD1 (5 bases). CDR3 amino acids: CAIKGSGQETQYF. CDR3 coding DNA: TGTGCCATCAAAGGCTCAGGGCAAGAGACCCAGTACTTC.